These 8 T cell receptor beta chains were all obtained from the same sample, sequenced in a study of identical twins' blood T cells. TCRdb fed the 5' RACE reads into MiXCR, producing one record per CDR3 protein. The sample lists roughly 340,000 distinct CDR3 sequences; roughly 31% were seen once. Specimen: PBMCs. The receptors stem from a woman aged 18 to 50 in good health.

CDR3 sequence (DNA): TGCAGTGCTAGATTGTGGGGCTACGAGCAGTACTTC. Its protein is CSARLWGYEQYF. The rearrangement joins TRBV20-1 to TRBJ2-7; no firm D call. V dropped 2 bases and J dropped 3 bases, with 8 bases sitting between them. This CDR3 spans 12 amino acids. The germline V gene encodes CDR1 DFQATT and CDR2 SNEGSKA (reference sequence).

This clonotype was detected only a few times. This chain connects TRBV6-1 to TRBJ2-1; perhaps D is TRBD1 or TRBD2 (5 bases each). The length of the CDR3 is 14 residues. CDR1 is MNHNS and CDR2 is SASEGT in the germline V gene. Deletions cut 3 bases from V and 3 bases from J, with 9 bases between. This CDR3 is CASSDRGLYNEQFF. DNA for the CDR3: TGTGCCAGCAGTGATCGGGGCCTCTACAATGAGCAGTTCTTC.

This clonotype was seen a handful of times. V gene TRBV5-6 combines with J gene TRBJ1-5; tentative D call: TRBD1 (5 bases). Germline V gene lookup returns CDR1 SGHDT and CDR2 YYEEEE. The V and J ends lost 4 bases and 4 bases respectively, with 12 bases between them. This CDR3 is built from 14 residues. This CDR3 reads CASSTYRINQPQHF. The DNA for the CDR3 is TGTGCCAGCAGCACTTACAGGATTAATCAGCCCCAGCATTTT.

The V gene is TRBV20-1, the J gene TRBJ1-1; D gene uncertain. The CDR3 consists of 14 residues. Trimming left V 6 bases short and J 4 bases short, with 18 bases between. Germline CDR1 reads DFQATT; CDR2 reads SNEGSKA (reference sequence). CDR3 amino acids: CSAVQLGRGTEAFF. The DNA for the CDR3 is TGCAGTGCCGTTCAGTTGGGGAGAGGCACTGAAGCTTTCTTT.

The chain employs TRBV6-2 or TRBV6-3 and TRBJ2-7; TRBD2 matches 7 bases. Unmatched junction bases numbered 11, after V lost 8 bases and J lost 1 base. The CDR3 is 15 amino acids. Germline V gives CDR1 MNHEY, CDR2 SVGEGT. The CDR3 reads CASCQRDLASYEQYF. The CDR3 DNA is TGTGCCAGCTGTCAGCGGGACCTAGCTTCCTACGAGCAGTACTTC.

This clonotype was observed a few times. V and J are TRBV19 and TRBJ1-2; tentative D call: TRBD1 (5 bases). CDR3 length equals 14 residues. CDR1 is LNHDA and CDR2 is SQIVND in the germline V gene (reference sequence). V dropped 9 bases and J dropped 3 bases, with 17 bases sitting between them. CDR3 protein: CASVPGDHYYGYTF. CDR3 nucleotides: TGTGCCAGCGTACCGGGGGACCACTACTATGGCTACACCTTC.

In its sample, this clonotype was seen a few times. Possible read error: a much larger clone is one base away. The genes are TRBV6-5 and TRBJ2-2; 12 bases match TRBD1. In germline, CDR1 is MNHEY, CDR2 SVGAGI. CDR3 length: 14 residues. CDR3 protein: CTIGGTGGNGELFF. Here the CDR3 DNA reads TGTACCATCGGGGGGACAGGGGGCAACGGGGAGCTGTTTTTT.

The sample holds a few counts of this clonotype. J is TRBJ1-2 and V is TRBV28; possibly TRBD1 for D (5 bases). Per germline, CDR1 MDHEN and CDR2 SYDVKM. CDR3 size: 16 residues. Trimming took off 5 bases at V and 8 bases at J, with 24 bases between the two ends. Here the CDR3 DNA reads TGTGCCAGCAGTCCGACTCCAGAGGGACGGAGATTCGGCTACACCTTC. Its translation: CASSPTPEGRRFGYTF.